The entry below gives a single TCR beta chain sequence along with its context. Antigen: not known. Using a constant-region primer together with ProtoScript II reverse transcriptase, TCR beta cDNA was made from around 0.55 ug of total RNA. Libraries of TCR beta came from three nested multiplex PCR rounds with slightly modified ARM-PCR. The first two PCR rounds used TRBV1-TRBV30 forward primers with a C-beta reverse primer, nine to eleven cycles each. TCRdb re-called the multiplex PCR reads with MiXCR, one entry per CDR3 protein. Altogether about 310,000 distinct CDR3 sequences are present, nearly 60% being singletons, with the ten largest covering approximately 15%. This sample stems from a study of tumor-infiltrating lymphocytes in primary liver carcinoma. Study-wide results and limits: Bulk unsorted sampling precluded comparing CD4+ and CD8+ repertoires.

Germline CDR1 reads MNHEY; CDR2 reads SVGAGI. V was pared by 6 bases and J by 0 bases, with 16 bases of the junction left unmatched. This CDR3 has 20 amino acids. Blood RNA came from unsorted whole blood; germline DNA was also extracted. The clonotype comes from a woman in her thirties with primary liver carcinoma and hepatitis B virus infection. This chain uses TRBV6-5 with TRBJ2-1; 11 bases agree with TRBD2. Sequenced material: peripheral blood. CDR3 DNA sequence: TGTGCCAGCAGCCCGAGACTAGCGGGACCAAACTCGGGCTCCTACAATGAGCAGTTCTTC. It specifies CASSPRLAGPNSGSYNEQFF.